Listed below are T cell receptor beta chains from one sample, sequenced in a study of cytotoxic CD8 clonotypes in ibrutinib-treated CLL. Repertoires were generated with immunoSEQ multiplex PCR, while TCRdb's copy carries only in-frame clones and drops some. The profile shows roughly 18,000 clones, roughly 80% of them singletons. Sequencing used PBMCs, obtained before ibrutinib treatment. These receptor sequences come from a human donor with chronic lymphocytic leukemia. Both conserved end residues are part of each CDR3. A D gene is named only where the DNA matches it firmly. The size of a clone is reported for some rows only, either as once, few or many, or as a class for expanded clones.

J: TRBJ2-2; D: TRBD2; length: 19; size: .; V: TRBV7-8; CDR3: CASSFSRTSGGAVTGELFF; DNA: TGTGCCAGCAGCTTTTCCCGGACTAGCGGGGGGGCGGTCACCGGGGAGCTGTTTTTT
J: TRBJ1-3; D: .; length: 14; size: few; V: TRBV18; CDR3: CASSPQGAGNTIYF; DNA: TGTGCCAGCTCACCACAGGGGGCTGGAAACACCATATATTTT
J: TRBJ1-2; D: .; length: 13; size: .; V: TRBV7-2; CDR3: CASSFLGGQGYTF; DNA: TGTGCCAGCAGCTTCCTGGGTGGGCAGGGCTACACCTTC
J: TRBJ1-4; D: .; length: 16; size: few; V: TRBV5-6; CDR3: CASSLWGVATNEKLFF; DNA: TGTGCCAGCAGCTTGTGGGGGGTCGCAACTAATGAAAAACTGTTTTTT
J: TRBJ2-2; D: .; length: 13; size: once; V: TRBV2; CDR3: CASHQGYTGELFF; DNA: TGTGCCAGCCACCAGGGTTACACCGGGGAGCTGTTTTTT
J: TRBJ1-4; D: TRBD1; length: 15; size: .; V: TRBV27; CDR3: CASSPIQGINEKLFF; DNA: TGTGCCAGCAGTCCAATACAGGGGATAAATGAAAAACTGTTTTTT
J: TRBJ2-7; D: .; length: 15; size: .; V: TRBV5-6; CDR3: CASSPQGRGSYEQYF; DNA: TGTGCCAGCAGCCCCCAAGGCAGGGGATCCTACGAGCAGTACTTC
J: TRBJ2-1; D: .; length: 14; size: .; V: TRBV5-1; CDR3: CASAYRQGTYEQFF; DNA: TGCGCCAGCGCCTATCGGCAGGGGACTTATGAGCAGTTCTTC
J: TRBJ1-2; D: .; length: 15; size: .; V: TRBV7-9; CDR3: CASSFGPYSSYGYTF; DNA: TGTGCCAGCAGCTTCGGACCTTACAGTTCCTATGGCTACACCTTC
J: TRBJ2-5; D: .; length: 14; size: .; V: TRBV5-1; CDR3: CASSFGGGAETQYF; DNA: TGCGCCAGCAGCTTCGGCGGGGGCGCGGAGACCCAGTACTTC
J: TRBJ1-5; D: TRBD1; length: 14; size: .; V: TRBV2; CDR3: CASRETGGSQPQHF; DNA: TGTGCCAGCAGGGAGACAGGGGGCAGTCAGCCCCAGCATTTT
J: TRBJ2-5; D: .; length: 11; size: few; V: TRBV6-5; CDR3: CASRGKETQYF; DNA: TGTGCCAGCAGGGGTAAGGAGACCCAGTACTTC
J: TRBJ2-7; D: .; length: 13; size: .; V: TRBV19; CDR3: CASSIRGVYEQYF; DNA: TGTGCCAGTAGTATACGGGGAGTCTACGAGCAGTACTTC
J: TRBJ1-5; D: TRBD1; length: 14; size: .; V: TRBV28; CDR3: CASSLVGQGGPQHF; DNA: TGTGCCAGCAGTTTAGTGGGACAGGGAGGGCCCCAGCATTTT
J: TRBJ1-2; D: .; length: 13; size: few; V: TRBV27; CDR3: CASSPQGMRGYTF; DNA: TGTGCCAGCAGTCCGCAGGGTATGAGGGGCTACACCTTC
J: TRBJ1-4; D: .; length: 13; size: .; V: TRBV29-1; CDR3: CSVAGRTNEKLFF; DNA: TGCAGCGTTGCAGGGAGAACTAATGAAAAACTGTTTTTT
J: TRBJ1-2; D: .; length: 13; size: .; V: TRBV9; CDR3: CASSVNRDYGYTF; DNA: TGTGCCAGCAGCGTAAACAGGGACTATGGCTACACCTTC
J: TRBJ1-4; D: .; length: 15; size: .; V: TRBV19; CDR3: CASSGRGTANEKLFF; DNA: TGTGCCAGTAGTGGGAGGGGAACGGCTAATGAAAAACTGTTTTTT
J: TRBJ2-2; D: .; length: 16; size: once; V: TRBV5-8; CDR3: CASSLVQGRDTGELFF; DNA: TGTGCCAGCAGCTTGGTACAGGGTAGGGACACCGGGGAGCTGTTTTTT
J: TRBJ2-2; D: TRBD1; length: 14; size: .; V: TRBV18; CDR3: CASQGDRDTGELFF; DNA: TGTGCCAGCCAAGGGGACAGGGACACCGGGGAGCTGTTTTTT
J: TRBJ1-2; D: TRBD1; length: 17; size: .; V: TRBV7-3; CDR3: CASSFSPAGQGPDGYTF; DNA: TGTGCCAGCAGCTTTTCCCCTGCGGGACAGGGGCCTGATGGCTACACCTTC
J: TRBJ1-2; D: .; length: 14; size: .; V: TRBV18; CDR3: CASSVGGIDYGYTF; DNA: TGTGCCAGCTCAGTAGGGGGGATCGACTATGGCTACACCTTC
J: TRBJ1-2; D: TRBD1; length: 14; size: .; V: TRBV7-2; CDR3: CASSYQGGGDGYTF; DNA: TGTGCCAGCAGCTACCAGGGAGGGGGCGATGGCTACACCTTC
J: TRBJ2-7; D: TRBD1; length: 15; size: .; V: TRBV7-9; CDR3: CASSSVGRGRDEQYF; DNA: TGTGCCAGCAGCTCAGTCGGCAGGGGGCGCGACGAGCAGTACTTC
J: TRBJ2-1; D: .; length: 15; size: .; V: TRBV5-8; CDR3: CASSLAPTPGPEQFF; DNA: TGTGCCAGCAGCTTGGCCCCCACCCCGGGACCTGAGCAGTTCTTC
J: TRBJ2-7; D: .; length: 16; size: .; V: TRBV5-5; CDR3: CASSLGSGRQGTEQYF; DNA: TGTGCCAGCAGCTTGGGCTCGGGAAGGCAAGGAACCGAGCAGTACTTC
J: TRBJ2-5; D: .; length: 14; size: .; V: TRBV18; CDR3: CASSSQGARETQYF; DNA: TGTGCCAGCTCATCCCAAGGGGCGCGGGAGACCCAGTACTTC
J: TRBJ2-6; D: .; length: 16; size: .; V: TRBV6-6; CDR3: CASSYSAGAGANVLTF; DNA: TGTGCCAGCAGTTACTCGGCAGGGGCTGGGGCCAACGTCCTGACTTTC
J: TRBJ2-1; D: TRBD1; length: 14; size: .; V: TRBV4-1; CDR3: CASSRLQGAGEQFF; DNA: TGCGCCAGCAGCCGATTACAGGGGGCGGGTGAGCAGTTCTTC
J: TRBJ1-3; D: .; length: 14; size: .; V: TRBV9; CDR3: CASSGGSFRNTIYF; DNA: TGTGCCAGCAGCGGCGGATCTTTTCGGAACACCATATATTTT
J: TRBJ2-3; D: TRBD1; length: 16; size: .; V: TRBV28; CDR3: CASRVRGPFSTDTQYF; DNA: TGTGCCAGCAGGGTCAGGGGGCCTTTTAGCACAGATACGCAGTATTTT
J: TRBJ2-7; D: .; length: 11; size: once; V: TRBV29-1; CDR3: CSVGNSYEQYF; DNA: TGCAGCGTTGGCAACTCCTACGAGCAGTACTTC
J: TRBJ2-1; D: .; length: 17; size: .; V: TRBV21-1; CDR3: CASSNWGLAGVYNEQFF; DNA: TGTGCCAGCAGCAATTGGGGACTAGCGGGGGTCTACAATGAGCAGTTCTTC
J: TRBJ1-2; D: .; length: 13; size: .; V: TRBV19; CDR3: CASSFGGAYGYTF; DNA: TGTGCCAGTAGTTTTGGGGGCGCATATGGCTACACCTTC
J: TRBJ1-2; D: .; length: 15; size: few; V: TRBV12-5; CDR3: CASGLVPVGGYGYTF; DNA: TGTGCTAGTGGTTTGGTACCTGTCGGAGGTTATGGCTACACCTTC
J: TRBJ1-2; D: TRBD1; length: 15; size: .; V: TRBV27; CDR3: CASSEYGQGGVGYTF; DNA: TGTGCCAGCAGTGAATACGGACAGGGAGGCGTTGGCTACACCTTC
J: TRBJ1-6; D: .; length: 16; size: .; V: TRBV4-1; CDR3: CASSQTIIRHNSPLHF; DNA: TGCGCCAGCAGCCAGACCATCATAAGGCATAATTCACCCCTCCACTTT
J: TRBJ1-1; D: .; length: 15; size: .; V: TRBV9; CDR3: CASSVEPSLNTEAFF; DNA: TGTGCCAGCAGCGTAGAACCCTCGCTAAACACTGAAGCTTTCTTT
J: TRBJ2-5; D: TRBD2; length: 15; size: .; V: TRBV7-8; CDR3: CASSFGTRVGETQYF; DNA: TGTGCCAGCAGCTTTGGGACTAGGGTAGGGGAGACCCAGTACTTC
J: TRBJ1-5; D: .; length: 15; size: .; V: TRBV5-4; CDR3: CASSLLSRAGQPQHF; DNA: TGTGCCAGCAGCTTGTTATCCAGGGCTGGACAGCCCCAGCATTTT
J: TRBJ1-2; D: TRBD1; length: 15; size: .; V: TRBV18; CDR3: CASSTKETGAYGYTF; DNA: TGTGCCAGCTCAACCAAAGAGACAGGGGCCTATGGCTACACCTTC
J: TRBJ2-5; D: .; length: 15; size: .; V: TRBV9; CDR3: CASSVAMGAQETQYF; DNA: TGTGCCAGCAGCGTAGCGATGGGGGCTCAAGAGACCCAGTACTTC
J: TRBJ1-3; D: .; length: 16; size: .; V: TRBV28; CDR3: CASSKGPPGSGNTIYF; DNA: TGTGCCAGCAGTAAAGGTCCCCCGGGCTCTGGAAACACCATATATTTT
J: TRBJ2-2; D: .; length: 16; size: .; V: TRBV7-9; CDR3: CASSLIQPQNTGELFF; DNA: TGTGCCAGCAGCTTAATCCAGCCCCAGAACACCGGGGAGCTGTTTTTT
J: TRBJ1-1; D: .; length: 14; size: .; V: TRBV2; CDR3: CASMMGSVNTEAFF; DNA: TGTGCCAGCATGATGGGTTCGGTAAACACTGAAGCTTTCTTT
J: TRBJ2-7; D: .; length: 15; size: .; V: TRBV11-2; CDR3: CASSLGTGPTYEQYF; DNA: TGTGCCAGCAGCTTAGGAACAGGACCAACCTACGAGCAGTACTTC
J: TRBJ1-3; D: TRBD1; length: 15; size: .; V: TRBV7-6; CDR3: CASSLNPGGENTIYF; DNA: TGTGCCAGCAGCTTAAACCCAGGGGGGGAAAACACCATATATTTT
J: TRBJ1-4; D: .; length: 14; size: .; V: TRBV9; CDR3: CASSVGLSGEKLFF; DNA: TGTGCCAGCAGCGTAGGCCTATCGGGCGAAAAACTGTTTTTT
J: TRBJ2-5; D: .; length: 16; size: .; V: TRBV27; CDR3: CASSPTGLPQQETQYF; DNA: TGTGCCAGCAGTCCAACGGGACTTCCCCAGCAAGAGACCCAGTACTTC
J: TRBJ2-2; D: TRBD2; length: 18; size: .; V: TRBV5-1; CDR3: CASSLGLAGGPLYGELFF; DNA: TGCGCCAGCAGCTTGGGACTAGCGGGGGGCCCGCTGTACGGGGAGCTGTTTTTT
J: TRBJ2-7; D: TRBD2; length: 15; size: .; V: TRBV7-6; CDR3: CASSLQGGVSYEQYF; DNA: TGTGCCAGCAGCTTGCAGGGAGGGGTATCCTACGAGCAGTACTTC
J: TRBJ2-2; D: .; length: 13; size: .; V: TRBV2; CDR3: CASSRQYTGELFF; DNA: TGTGCCAGCAGTCGACAGTACACCGGGGAGCTGTTTTTT
J: TRBJ2-1; D: .; length: 15; size: .; V: TRBV15; CDR3: CATSRGAQTYNEQFF; DNA: TGTGCCACCAGCAGAGGGGCTCAAACCTACAATGAGCAGTTCTTC
J: TRBJ1-2; D: .; length: 12; size: .; V: TRBV5-4; CDR3: CASSLEQDGYTF; DNA: TGTGCCAGCAGCTTGGAACAGGATGGCTACACCTTC
J: TRBJ2-3; D: .; length: 16; size: .; V: TRBV11-3; CDR3: CASSAGGAEYTDTQYF; DNA: TGTGCCAGCAGCGCCGGTGGGGCGGAATACACAGATACGCAGTATTTT